This record looks at one TCR beta chain sequence and its context. It lacks a known antigen. Within one base of it there is no much larger clone, and no base qualities were kept. This sample is part of a study of cytomegalovirus exposure and HLA in healthy donors (dated by TCRdb to the late 2010s). At the level of the whole study: In an earlier analysis of around 540 of the donors, 276 Gb of sequence data and 90 million to 130 million unique TCR beta sequences from 180 million or so T cells were reported. The study was designed to test whether signatures of past pathogen exposure could be identified by cataloging public T cell receptors. The study profiled the T cell repertoires of around 700 subjects by immunosequencing and related them to cytomegalovirus serostatus. Several DR-DQ haplotypes were treated as single units for association and clustering because of strong linkage in the cohort. In the later analysis, no new phenotypic data were used to find candidate immune exposures; instead, reliance was placed on TCR beta sequences and their occurrence across donors. A later analysis re-analyzed previously published TCR beta repertoires from 600 to 850 donors and added high-resolution HLA genotyping to study TCR occurrence patterns. Donor age, sex, ethnicity and CMV serostatus were collected together with the repertoire data. On average, roughly 240,000 unique TCR beta nucleotide sequences were sequenced per donor among 350 to 400 genotyped donors of the cohort, with about 19% of those sequences being non-productive. An early release that covered about 600 HLA-typed donors contained approximately 300 gigabases of sequencing data and some 87 million unique TCR sequences. All discovery cohort repertoires had been generated on a single sequencing platform. The genetic ancestry cluster associated with self-reported Caucasian donors included roughly four fifths of the 350 to 500 genotyped donors. Along with the roughly 700-subject first cohort, a separate validation cohort of 120 different subjects was used. The number of typed donors differed by locus: about 620-640 for A, B, C, DRB1 and DQB1; 500 to 550 for DQA1; approximately 600 for DPA1; and roughly 470 for DPB1. To predict cytomegalovirus infection status, the study brought together high-throughput TCR immunosequencing, statistical association of individual TCRs with disease status, and machine learning. An earlier analysis of 450 to 750 of the donors used high-throughput TCR beta sequencing to judge whether each TCR beta V gene segment behaved as functional or pseudogenic. In a later genetic analysis, genome-wide SNP genotypes for about three fifths of the roughly 670 donors were used, and that subset was treated as a discovery cohort. Class I and class II HLA loci were covered by the typing at four-digit resolution.

Via the germline V gene (reference sequence), CDR1 is SEHNR and CDR2 FQNEAQ. At the junction V is shortened by 5 bases and J by 1 base, with 15 bases in between. The CDR3 holds 15 amino acids from the cysteine to the phenylalanine. The DNA shown is the 45-base CDR3, in frame from base 1. Study-wide conclusions, independent of this receptor: Most CMV-associated TCR beta chains appeared to be HLA-restricted in a later analysis, and the HLA associations seemed to be driven largely by CMV exposure. The authors suggested that the approach could potentially be generalized to other disease states and immunological phenotypes. Correlated functional status among segregating V segments might reflect linkage disequilibrium, but an unknown experimental factor could not be ruled out. A later analysis found that HLA-associated TCR beta chains were more clonally expanded and had lower generation probabilities than equally common non-associated chains. Broadly in line with IMGT annotations, most TCR beta V segments showed up in productive rearrangements about 87% or about 30% of the time in an earlier analysis of several hundred of the donors. An association between a missense DCLRE1C variant and V-gene and J-gene trimming of TCR beta chains was found in a later genetic analysis and replicated in an independent cohort. The presence/absence analyses assumed that sequencing depth was roughly uniform across donors, and that assumption may not be true. The classifier was reported to diagnose cytomegalovirus status with high specificity and sensitivity in both the original cohort and the validation cohort. Because counts were too low, around 18 rarely observed V segments, including chromosome 9 orphons, were left out of the earlier analysis of 587 of the donors. Immune exposure information for the cohort was limited to CMV serostatus. A later analysis reported that several top co-occurrence clusters appeared linked to parvovirus B19, influenza, CMV and Epstein-Barr virus. Across donors, most TCR sequences were observed very rarely, whereas some public TCRs were present in many individuals. When HLA alleles, especially DR and DQ, strongly co-occurred, attributing TCR associations to individual alleles was difficult. Because HLA typing was unavailable for some donors at each locus, only the typed subset was used in association tests. A total of around 150 TCR beta chains were listed by the study as associated with cytomegalovirus. Three of the identified cytomegalovirus-associated TCR beta chains were confirmed in vitro to be specific for cytomegalovirus antigens. Only TCR beta chains were sequenced in this cohort, and the absence of alpha or paired-chain data limited detectable features. A further reported finding was that TCR beta sequences accurately predicted the HLA-A and HLA-B alleles for most subjects in the first cohort. Some IMGT-functional V segments, including TRBV6-2 and TRBV6-3, could not be distinguished by the 87-base-pair reads and were therefore excluded. According to a later analysis, TCR association rates differed among HLA loci, with DRB1 alleles showing the most associated TCRs and HLA-C alleles showing the fewest. A later analysis associated 15,000 to 20,000 TCR beta sequences with specific HLA alleles at a false discovery rate of 0.05. Compared with the approximately 670-donor mean, donors in an Asian-associated ancestry cluster had fewer N-insertions in productive TCRs, according to a later genetic analysis. A cluster of highly shared sequence variants was judged likely to represent a technical artifact of the sequencing pipeline.

Library construction relied on the immunoSEQ multiplex PCR assay. For the multiplex PCR, a mixture combining 60 forward primers for TCR Vbeta segments and 13 reverse primers for TCR Jbeta segments was used. The CDR3 region of rearranged TCR beta genes was amplified from genomic DNA by a multiplex PCR assay. The Illumina HiSeq System was used to sequence the amplified TCR beta libraries as 87-base-pair reads. In the authors' own workflow: Across the roughly 600 repertoires, a later analysis counted 60 million to 90 million unique TCR beta chains, roughly 11 million of which were shared by at least two donors. To remove PCR and sequencing errors, raw reads were error-corrected and collapsed into unique sequences using a nearest-neighbor algorithm that merged closely related sequences. CDR3 sequences were aligned to IMGT reference sequences to assign V, D and J gene segments. For a sequence to be retained, a match of at least six nucleotides to both a V gene segment and a J gene segment was required. A rearrangement was called productive if the CDR3 had no stop codons and remained in frame with V and J, and every other rearrangement was called non-productive. Following IMGT convention, CDR3 was defined as the stretch from the second conserved V-encoded cysteine up to the conserved J-encoded phenylalanine. The earlier analysis of about 590 of the donors excluded sequences that lacked an unambiguous match to a single V gene segment. An earlier analysis of 587 of the donors classified V segments as functional when productive rearrangements were above 56.7% and as segregating when the standard deviation between donors was above 5%. A statistical classification framework was developed to diagnose cytomegalovirus status using the catalog of TCR beta chain sequences. A later analysis assigned V and J genes by comparing TCR nucleotide sequences with IMGT/GENE-DB human TR gene sequences. The TCRdist pipeline was used in a later analysis to assign CDR3 sequences and most-parsimonious VDJ recombination scenarios. In a later analysis, each TCR beta chain was defined by its CDR3 amino acid sequence together with its V-gene family, and reads without a unique V-gene family were excluded. A later analysis removed 500 to 650 highly shared, low-generation-probability nucleotide sequences to deal with suspected cross-contamination and a sequencing artifact. For each public chain, a later analysis derived a clonal expansion index from normalized ranks of inferred template counts within each repertoire. In a later analysis, generation probabilities were computed using a VDJ recombination model fitted to out-of-frame rearrangements, and the results were checked against IGoR. Hypergeometric tests were used in a later analysis to score TCR-TCR, TCR-HLA and TCR-CMV co-occurrence, with a repertoire-size bias correction applied to the TCR pairs. In a later analysis, false discovery rates were estimated by permuting HLA or CMV assignments 20 times. In a later analysis, co-occurring TCRs were grouped with DBSCAN, and TCRdist sequence similarity was added when clustering was performed within HLA-allele-positive subsets. Repertoires with fewer than 30,000 or more than 120,000 public chains, plus five repertoires with anomalous nucleotide sharing, were excluded from co-occurrence clustering. TCRdb provides this immuneACCESS table in a form limited to in-frame rearrangements. Some clones are lacking; in checked studies, under half of them reflect an unresolved V gene, and why the rest are absent is not known. That table furnishes V, J and clone size, whereas the DNA furnished D and trimming. The sample table contains 95,000 to 150,000 clones; only one count was recorded for nearly 80% of them. The ten biggest clones cover roughly 3.3% of the sample.

In total, about 650 healthy bone marrow donors made up the cohort. At the time of sampling, every cohort member was nominally healthy, though immune exposures that went unrecorded were likely present. The donor was CMV seropositive and was included in the group of 290 or so seropositive cohort members. A peripheral blood sample was provided by each donor, and peripheral blood mononuclear cells were used for TCR beta sequencing. Genomic DNA was extracted from the blood cell samples with the Qiagen DNeasy Blood Extraction Kit. Material for sequencing was PBMCs. The receptor comes from a woman aged 25 to 45 in good health and CMV-seropositive. The chain couples TRBV7-9 to TRBJ2-7, with no confidently assigned D gene. The CDR3 region reads CASSPVWSPSYEQYF. The DNA sequence is given as TGTGCCAGCAGCCCCGTTTGGAGCCCATCCTACGAGCAGTACTTC.